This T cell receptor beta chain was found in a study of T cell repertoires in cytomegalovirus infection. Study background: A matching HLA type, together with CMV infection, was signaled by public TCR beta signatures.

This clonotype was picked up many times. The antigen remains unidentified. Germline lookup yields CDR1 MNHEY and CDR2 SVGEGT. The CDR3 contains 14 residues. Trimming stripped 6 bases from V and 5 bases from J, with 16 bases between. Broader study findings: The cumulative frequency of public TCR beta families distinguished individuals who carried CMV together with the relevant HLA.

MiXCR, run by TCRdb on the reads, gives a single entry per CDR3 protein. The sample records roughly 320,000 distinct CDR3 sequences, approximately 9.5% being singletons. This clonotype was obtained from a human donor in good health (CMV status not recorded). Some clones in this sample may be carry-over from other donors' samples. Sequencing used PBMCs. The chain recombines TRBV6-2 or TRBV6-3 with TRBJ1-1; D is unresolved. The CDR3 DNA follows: TGTGCCAGCAGCCGTATGGGCGAGAGGACTGAAGCTTTCTTT. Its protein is CASSRMGERTEAFF.